One and the same sample provided the 23 T cell receptor beta chains below, sequenced in a study of spatial heterogeneity in lung cancer (dated by TCRdb to the late 2010s). The library was built by means of 5' RACE. Sequenced on a NextSeq 500. The public sequencing data were trimmed at Q25 with fastp and processed into clonotypes with MiXCR by TCRdb, which kept only in-frame beta chains. Here each entry gathers all rows of one CDR3 protein and keeps the most common genes and DNA. A total of tens of thousands of distinct CDR3 sequences appear in this sample, 13% of them only once. More than 5.5% of the sample goes to the ten largest clones. The time point label corresponds to: sample taken at primary tumor resection. Without any cell sorting, TCR sequencing was performed on whole RNA extracted either from tumor and nontumor lung tissue or from cryopreserved PBMC samples. Specimen: PBMCs, collected at surgery. The receptor set was obtained from a male donor with early-stage non-small cell lung cancer.

The chain recombines TRBV19 with TRBJ1-5; unclear D gene. The germline V gene has CDR1 LNHDA and CDR2 SQIVND (reference sequence). V gave up 1 base and J gave up 6 bases, with 13 bases separating them. This CDR3 is 15 amino acids long. The CDR3 reads CASSIVRDRRQPQHF. The CDR3 DNA is TGTGCCAGTAGTATAGTCCGGGATCGGCGTCAGCCCCAGCATTTT.

This clonotype was seen only a few times. The chain combines TRBV2 with TRBJ2-7; 11 bases agree with TRBD2. Germline values: CDR1 SNHLY, CDR2 FYNNEI. V trimming: 1 base; J trimming: 0 bases; junction bases outside the gene matches: 2. The CDR3 loop spans 16 amino acids. The CDR3 loop is CASSEGTSGFSYEQYF. In DNA form, the CDR3 reads TGTGCCAGCAGTGAAGGGACTAGCGGGTTCTCCTACGAGCAGTACTTC.

The chain recombines TRBV27 with TRBJ2-7; TRBD1 is a possible D gene (5 bases). Trimming took off 6 bases at V and 4 bases at J, with 16 bases between the two ends. Per germline, CDR1 MNHEY and CDR2 SMNVEV (reference sequence). The CDR3 covers 14 residues. The CDR3 sequence: CASRDSLGRYEQYF. Here the CDR3 DNA reads TGTGCCAGCAGAGACAGTTTGGGGCGGTACGAGCAGTACTTC.

This chain links TRBV29-1 with TRBJ2-5; 7 bases are shared with TRBD1. Trimming removed 7 bases from V and 3 bases from J; junction bases left unmatched: 5. Germline V gene data show CDR1 as SQVTM and CDR2 as ANQGSEA. The CDR3 runs 12 residues. CDR3 region: CSAGGREETQYF. CDR3 coding DNA: TGCAGCGCAGGGGGACGGGAAGAGACCCAGTACTTC.

The V and J genes are TRBV5-1 and TRBJ2-5; 7 bases are shared with TRBD1. Losses at the gene ends were 4 bases for V and 2 bases for J; bases not matched to a gene: 5. The CDR3 has 14 residues. Germline assignment: CDR1 SGHRS and CDR2 YFSETQ. For the CDR3, the DNA is TGCGCCAGCAGCGATAGGACAGGTCAAGAGACCCAGTACTTC. This codes for CASSDRTGQETQYF.

The V call is TRBV20-1, the J call TRBJ1-3; 10 bases are shared with TRBD1. Per germline, CDR1 DFQATT and CDR2 SNEGSKA (reference sequence). Trimming took 4 bases from V and 2 from J; bases not matched to a gene: 2. The CDR3 spans 14 residues. This chain's CDR3 is CSATGTGAGNTIYF. In DNA form, the CDR3 reads TGCAGTGCTACCGGGACAGGGGCTGGAAACACCATATATTTT.

This clonotype was detected many times. V and J are TRBV10-1 and TRBJ2-3; D unclear. V was shortened by 0 bases and J by 6 bases, with 10 bases between the two germline ends. Germline V gives CDR1 WNHNN, CDR2 SYGVQD (reference sequence). The CDR3 is 14 residues long. Here the CDR3 reads CASSESNRPDTQYF. CDR3 in DNA: TGCGCCAGCAGTGAGTCTAATCGCCCGGATACGCAGTATTTT.

This clonotype was picked up many times. The rearrangement joins TRBV11-2 to TRBJ2-3, with D unclear. This CDR3 spans 12 amino acids. Trimming took off 1 base at V and 6 bases at J, with 5 bases between the two ends. The germline gives CDR1 SGHAT, CDR2 FQNNGV. The CDR3: CASSLVKDTQYF. CDR3 DNA sequence: TGTGCCAGCAGCTTAGTGAAGGATACGCAGTATTTT.

This clonotype has just a few counts. The chain combines TRBV5-4 with TRBJ2-1; 9 bases match TRBD2. Per germline, CDR1 SGHNT and CDR2 YYREEE (reference sequence). V shed 1 base, J shed 7 bases, and the junction held 6 bases outside the gene matches. The CDR3 has 15 amino acids. CDR3 in DNA: TGTGCCAGCAGCTTGTTAAGCGGGAGGTCGAATGAGCAGTTCTTC. Translating it yields CASSLLSGRSNEQFF.

The J gene is TRBJ2-1, the V gene TRBV6-2 or TRBV6-3, with 8 bases lining up with TRBD2. This CDR3 has 20 residues. Trimming took 7 bases from V and 5 from J; bases not matched to a gene: 25. CDR1 and CDR2 from the germline V gene are MNHEY and SVGEGT. The CDR3 loop is CASKFTRGAGGHPSNNEQFF. As DNA, the CDR3 is TGTGCCAGCAAATTTACCCGGGGGGCGGGAGGCCACCCTTCCAACAATGAGCAGTTCTTC.

The V and J genes are TRBV6-4 and TRBJ1-4; the D is unclear. Trimming left V 0 bases short and J 9 bases short, with 23 bases between. The CDR3 sequence is 18 residues long. CDR1 is MRHNA and CDR2 is SNTAGT in the germline V gene. The CDR3 sequence: CASSDSKRRYPLMKKLFF. Written as DNA, the CDR3 is TGTGCCAGCAGTGACTCGAAGAGGAGGTATCCCCTAATGAAAAAACTGTTTTTT.

The gene calls are TRBV29-1 and TRBJ1-1, with D possibly being TRBD1 (5 bases). Trimming pared 7 bases from V and 6 bases from J, leaving 18 bases between. This CDR3 spans 13 amino acids. The germline V gene encodes CDR1 SQVTM and CDR2 ANQGSEA. CDR3 coding DNA: TGCAGCGCGGAGACAGTTCAAGGCGCTGAAGCTTTCTTT. This codes for CSAETVQGAEAFF.

The chain carries TRBV11-3 and TRBJ1-5, with D uncertain. Looked up from germline, CDR1 is SGHNT and CDR2 is YENEEA. CDR3 length equals 15 residues. V lost 5 bases, J lost 2 bases, and 13 bases lay in between. The CDR3 DNA reads as TGTGCCAGCAGCCTAGGACCTGGGGGCAATCAGCCCCAGCATTTT. Encoded protein: CASSLGPGGNQPQHF.

This chain joins TRBV2 and TRBJ2-4, with TRBD2 matching over 9 bases. This CDR3 spans 14 amino acids. From germline, CDR1 is SNHLY and CDR2 FYNNEI. Trimming cost V 7 bases and J 7 bases; bases outside gene matches: 8. The CDR3 nucleotides are TGTGCCAGCACCTCCCGCGCGGGAGGGAACATTCAGTACTTC. Amino acid sequence: CASTSRAGGNIQYF.

The sample holds a few counts of this clonotype. CDR3 loop: CASSPTWTENNEQFF. The CDR3 DNA is TGTGCCAGCAGCCCGACTTGGACCGAAAACAATGAGCAGTTCTTC. The chain combines TRBV7-9 with TRBJ2-1; D gene uncertain. The CDR3 is made up of 15 amino acids. Germline V lookup: CDR1 SEHNR, CDR2 FQNEAQ (reference sequence). V lost 5 bases to trimming and J lost 5 bases, with 16 bases between them. Variable domain in full (rest from reference TRBV7-9 and TRBJ2-1): DTGVSQNPRHKITKRGQNVTFRCDPISEHNRLYWYRQTLGQGPEFLTYFQNEAQLEKSRLLSDRFSAERPKGSFSTLEIQRTEQGDSAMYLCASSPTWTENNEQFFGPGTRLTVL.

This clonotype was detected ten times or more. This sequence joins TRBV10-3 and TRBJ1-5; no clear D gene. V lost 3 bases, J lost 0 bases, and 6 bases lay in between. The germline CDR1 and CDR2 sequences are ENHRY and SYGVKD. The CDR3 extends over 14 amino acids. CDR3 sequence: CAISDRNSNQPQHF. The CDR3 DNA sequence: TGTGCCATCAGTGACAGAAATAGCAATCAGCCCCAGCATTTT.

The J gene is TRBJ1-4, the V gene TRBV6-6; 7 bases line up with TRBD1. Germline V gene data show CDR1 as MNHNY and CDR2 as SVGAGI (reference sequence). There are 17 residues in the CDR3. Unmatched junction bases numbered 15, after V lost 6 bases and J lost 5 bases. CDR3 sequence: CASRYDATGEGNEKLFF. The DNA for the CDR3 is TGTGCCAGCAGATACGATGCCACAGGGGAGGGGAATGAAAAACTGTTTTTT.

This clonotype was found many times. The chain has TRBV5-5 and TRBJ1-2; 10 nucleotides match TRBD1. Germline values: CDR1 SGHKS, CDR2 YYEKEE (reference sequence). The V segment lost 5 bases and the J segment 3 bases; nucleotides outside the gene matches: 13. The length of the CDR3 is 17 residues. The CDR3 coding sequence is TGTGCCAGCAGTTACAGTCTCGACAGGGGGCTTTACTATGGCTACACCTTC. This translates into CASSYSLDRGLYYGYTF.

This clonotype was detected ten times or more. The chain joins TRBV4-1 to TRBJ2-6; D remains ambiguous. CDR1 and CDR2 (germline): MGHRA, YSYEKL. This CDR3 is built from 16 residues. V gave up 4 bases and J gave up 0 bases, with 10 bases separating them. The chain's CDR3 is CASSPLTVSGANVLTF. CDR3 DNA sequence: TGCGCCAGCAGCCCTCTCACAGTCTCTGGGGCCAACGTCCTGACTTTC.

The table lists this clonotype with a few counts. The genes are TRBV7-2 and TRBJ2-3; D unclear. Looked up from germline, CDR1 is SGHTA and CDR2 is FQGNSA. The CDR3 contains 14 residues. V lost 3 bases and J 6 bases, leaving 13 bases between the germline ends. The DNA for the CDR3 is TGTGCCAGCAGCTTGTCTACCTTCGGGGATACGCAGTATTTT. Its protein product is CASSLSTFGDTQYF.

This clonotype was found a few times. The rearrangement joins TRBV6-6 to TRBJ2-5, with 10 bases aligning to TRBD2. The J segment lost 5 bases and the V segment lost 2 bases, leaving 11 bases of the junction unmatched. Per the germline V gene, CDR1 is MNHNY and CDR2 is SVGAGI (reference sequence). The CDR3 covers 17 residues. The CDR3 spells CASSYPDPISGRETQYF. Written as DNA, the CDR3 is TGTGCCAGCAGTTACCCGGATCCGATTAGCGGGAGGGAGACCCAGTACTTC.

The rearrangement links TRBV2 to TRBJ2-7, with D unresolved. CDR1 is SNHLY, CDR2 FYNNEI, per germline. The CDR3 runs 13 residues. V was clipped by 0 bases and J by 3 bases, with 6 bases between them. CDR3 DNA: TGTGCCAGCAGTGAAGCCCTTGGCTACGAGCAGTACTTC. Translated, it gives CASSEALGYEQYF.

The V gene is TRBV5-4, the J gene TRBJ1-2; D gene ambiguous. V lost 2 bases and J lost 8, with 13 bases in between. Germline CDR1 SGHNT, CDR2 YYREEE (reference sequence). This CDR3 has 13 residues. The CDR3 nucleotides are TGTGCCAGCAGCTTAGAGGCGTTCGAGGGCTACACCTTC. This encodes CASSLEAFEGYTF.